This is a list of T cell receptor beta chains from one sample in a study of post-analysis software for immune sequencing data. TCRdb recomputed calls from the PCR reads with MiXCR, one row per CDR3 protein. The table shows hundreds of thousands of distinct CDR3 sequences, with roughly 30% occurring only once. Input material: blood. The receptor set was obtained from a girl aged 5-17 years with multiple sclerosis. CDR3s include the opening cysteine and the closing phenylalanine or tryptophan. The D gene is left open where the match is weak. The size of a clone is reported for some rows only, either as once, few or many, or as a class for expanded clones.

D gene	V gene	clone size	J gene	CDR3 protein	CDR3 DNA
TRBD2	TRBV20-1	NA	TRBJ2-5	CSARTSGRVPETQYF	TGCAGTGCCAGGACTAGCGGGAGGGTCCCCGAGACCCAGTACTTC
TRBD2	TRBV7-9	few	TRBJ2-5	CASSLRTSGETQYF	TGTGCCAGCAGCCTCCGGACTAGCGGAGAGACCCAGTACTTC
NA	TRBV10-3	NA	TRBJ2-3	CAIKGLSRAQYF	TGTGCCATCAAAGGCCTGTCGAGGGCGCAGTATTTT
NA	TRBV20-1	few	TRBJ2-4	CSASSGYQNIQYF	TGCAGTGCTAGCTCCGGCTATCAAAACATTCAGTACTTC
TRBD2	TRBV29-1	NA	TRBJ2-1	CSVDLAGVGEQFF	TGCAGCGTTGACCTAGCGGGAGTAGGTGAGCAGTTCTTC
NA	TRBV20-1	NA	TRBJ1-4	CSARVGADEKLFF	TGCAGTGCTAGAGTGGGGGCGGATGAAAAACTGTTTTTT
NA	TRBV5-6	NA	TRBJ2-7	CASSLYLGPAYEQYF	TGTGCCAGCAGCTTGTATTTAGGACCTGCCTACGAGCAGTACTTC
NA	TRBV12-3/TRBV12-4	NA	TRBJ2-3	CASSFGENTQYF	TGTGCCAGCAGTTTTGGTGAAAATACGCAGTATTTT
NA	TRBV6-6	NA	TRBJ2-4	CASATKETQYF	TGTGCCAGCGCCACGAAAGAGACTCAGTACTTC
TRBD1	TRBV12-3/TRBV12-4	few	TRBJ2-4	CASSQDRRNIQYF	TGTGCCAGCAGCCAGGACAGGCGGAACATTCAGTACTTC
NA	TRBV28	NA	TRBJ2-7	CASRPEGLPYEQYF	TGTGCCAGCCGCCCGGAGGGTCTACCCTACGAGCAGTACTTC
TRBD1	TRBV25-1	NA	TRBJ1-2	CATRGQGNYGYTF	TGTGCCACCAGAGGACAGGGTAACTATGGCTACACCTTC
NA	TRBV6-6	few	TRBJ1-6	CASSYSGTDNSPLHF	TGTGCCAGCAGTTACTCCGGGACGGATAATTCACCCCTCCACTTT
NA	TRBV6-5	few	TRBJ2-7	CASRLGPSSYEQYF	TGTGCCAGCAGATTGGGACCCAGCTCCTACGAGCAGTACTTC
NA	TRBV28	NA	TRBJ2-1	CVSSLQPSFDEQFF	TGTGTTAGCAGTTTACAGCCTAGCTTCGATGAGCAGTTCTTC
TRBD2	TRBV2	NA	TRBJ2-4	CAGAPVAGSKNVQYF	TGTGCCGGGGCCCCTGTAGCGGGGTCCAAAAACGTTCAGTACTTC
NA	TRBV28	NA	TRBJ2-1	CASSLSLGEQFF	TGTGCCAGCAGTTTATCCCTCGGAGAGCAGTTCTTC
TRBD1	TRBV27	NA	TRBJ1-6	CASRRTGQGFSPLHF	TGTGCCAGCAGGCGGACCGGACAGGGGTTTTCACCCCTCCACTTT
NA	TRBV7-2	many	TRBJ2-1	CASSLVEQFF	TGTGCCAGCAGCTTAGTTGAGCAGTTCTTC
NA	TRBV20-1	NA	TRBJ2-7	CSARVWRGGRGEQYF	TGCAGTGCTAGAGTCTGGAGAGGCGGGCGGGGCGAGCAGTACTTC
NA	TRBV20-1	NA	TRBJ2-1	CSAKSPDYREQFF	TGCAGTGCTAAAAGTCCGGACTATCGTGAGCAGTTCTTC
NA	TRBV29-1	NA	TRBJ2-6	CSARLQGTISGANVLTF	TGCAGCGCCAGATTACAGGGTACCATCTCTGGGGCCAACGTCCTGACTTTC
NA	TRBV20-1	few	TRBJ1-4	CSARGGRANGEKLFF	TGCAGTGCTAGAGGTGGCAGGGCTAATGGTGAAAAACTGTTTTTT
TRBD2	TRBV6-5	NA	TRBJ2-3	CASSYGPSGEWGTQYF	TGTGCCAGCAGTTACGGTCCTAGCGGGGAATGGGGTACGCAGTATTTT
NA	TRBV4-3	NA	TRBJ2-1	CASSQDPSSTERFF	TGCGCCAGCAGCCAAGATCCTAGTTCGACTGAGCGGTTCTTC
NA	TRBV29-1	few	TRBJ2-1	CSVYGPYNEQFF	TGCAGCGTTTATGGGCCCTACAATGAGCAGTTCTTC
NA	TRBV15	few	TRBJ2-1	CATSSFLGDEQFF	TGTGCCACCAGCAGTTTCCTGGGTGATGAGCAGTTCTTC
TRBD1	TRBV7-2	NA	TRBJ2-7	CASSRGGTGTYEQYF	TGTGCCAGCAGCAGAGGTGGGACAGGGACCTACGAGCAGTACTTC
TRBD1	TRBV27	few	TRBJ2-5	CASSSFRDRAQETQYF	TGTGCCAGCAGCTCTTTCCGGGACAGGGCCCAAGAGACCCAGTACTTC
NA	TRBV21-1	NA	TRBJ2-5	CASSTAVGKETQYF	TGTGCCAGCAGCACAGCGGTGGGAAAAGAGACCCAGTACTTC
TRBD1	TRBV18	few	TRBJ1-5	CASSPLGQSNNPPSNQPQHF	TGTGCCAGTTCACCCCTGGGACAGTCCAACAATCCCCCTAGCAATCAGCCCCAGCATTTT
TRBD1	TRBV6-2/TRBV6-3	few	TRBJ2-1	CASSHRRQGPNNEQFF	TGTGCCAGCAGTCATCGCCGACAGGGGCCCAACAATGAGCAGTTCTTC
TRBD2	TRBV5-5	few	TRBJ2-1	CASSLEMARGFSYNEQFF	TGTGCCAGCAGCTTGGAAATGGCGCGGGGGTTCTCCTACAATGAGCAGTTCTTC
TRBD1	TRBV28	few	TRBJ2-3	CASSRPGQYTDTQYF	TGTGCCAGCAGCAGACCGGGACAGTATACAGATACGCAGTATTTT
NA	TRBV3-1	few	TRBJ1-4	CASRQGGEKLFF	TGTGCCAGCAGACAGGGAGGTGAAAAACTGTTTTTT
TRBD1	TRBV12-3/TRBV12-4	many	TRBJ1-5	CASSLQGGNQPQHF	TGTGCCAGCAGTTTGCAGGGGGGTAATCAGCCCCAGCATTTT
TRBD1	TRBV2	NA	TRBJ1-5	CASEGGSSNQPQHF	TGTGCCAGCGAAGGGGGCTCGAGTAATCAGCCCCAGCATTTT
TRBD1	TRBV20-1	NA	TRBJ2-7	CSARAPRDRGFEQYF	TGCAGTGCTAGGGCCCCGAGGGACAGGGGTTTCGAGCAGTACTTC
NA	TRBV7-6	few	TRBJ2-1	CASSLESSSSYNEQFF	TGTGCCAGCAGCTTAGAGTCCAGTAGCTCCTACAATGAGCAGTTCTTC
NA	TRBV28	NA	TRBJ1-5	CATSPPYSNQPQHF	TGTGCCACCTCTCCACCTTATAGCAATCAGCCCCAGCATTTT
TRBD1	TRBV7-2	NA	TRBJ2-7	CASSLIRTGAYEQYF	TGTGCCAGCAGCTTAATCAGGACAGGGGCCTACGAGCAGTACTTC
TRBD2	TRBV20-1	NA	TRBJ2-2	CSARYISRSGERFF	TGCAGTGCTAGATATATCTCCAGGAGCGGGGAGCGGTTTTTT
NA	TRBV14	few	TRBJ2-3	CASSQGAGRTDTQYF	TGTGCCAGCAGCCAAGGAGCGGGCCGCACAGATACGCAGTATTTT
NA	TRBV10-3	few	TRBJ1-2	CAISEYGDGYTF	TGTGCCATCAGTGAGTACGGAGATGGCTACACCTTC
NA	TRBV4-3	few	TRBJ1-2	CASSQDRQGHGYTF	TGCGCCAGCAGCCAAGATCGGCAGGGCCATGGCTACACCTTC
NA	TRBV20-1	NA	TRBJ1-1	CSAIRGGATEAFF	TGCAGTGCCATTAGGGGGGGGGCCACTGAAGCTTTCTTT
NA	TRBV5-1	few	TRBJ2-5	CASSLSGEQETQYF	TGCGCCAGCAGCTTATCCGGGGAACAAGAGACCCAGTACTTC
NA	TRBV29-1	many	TRBJ1-2	CSVEPGGYGYTF	TGCAGCGTTGAACCCGGGGGTTATGGCTACACCTTC
NA	TRBV12-3/TRBV12-4	NA	TRBJ1-6	CASSSLRNSPLHF	TGTGCCAGCAGTTCCCTAAGGAATTCACCCCTCCACTTT
NA	TRBV24-1	few	TRBJ1-2	CATSSTGNYGYTF	TGTGCCACCAGCAGTACAGGGAACTATGGCTACACCTTC
NA	TRBV12-3/TRBV12-4	NA	TRBJ1-1	CASSPQITVQATGAFF	TGTGCCAGCAGTCCCCAGATTACAGTTCAGGCTACTGGAGCTTTCTTT